These T cell receptor beta chains were read from a single sample in a study of T cell repertoires in cytomegalovirus infection. Antigens of these TCRs are unknown. TCRdb used MiXCR to reprocess the reads, holding one entry per CDR3 protein. This table holds approximately 470,000 distinct CDR3 sequences, about 44% found once. This specimen consisted of cultured PBMCs, obtained from culture after CMV antigen stimulation. These receptors were taken from a human donor in good health (CMV status not recorded). Some clones in this sample may be carry-over from other donors' samples. Both conserved end residues are part of each CDR3. A D gene is named only where the DNA matches it firmly. Size is stated for part of the rows, as once, few or many counts, or as a class when the clone is expanded.

V,D,size,J,DNA,CDR3
TRBV11-1,TRBD2,NA,TRBJ2-3,TGTGCCAGCAGCTCTAGCGGCCAGAGCCCGAGCACAGATACGCAGTATTTT,CASSSSGQSPSTDTQYF
TRBV5-5,NA,NA,TRBJ1-1,TGTGCCAGCAGCTTTATTACAGGGTTTGAAGCTTTCTTT,CASSFITGFEAFF
TRBV6-2/TRBV6-3,TRBD2,few,TRBJ2-4,TGTGCCAGCAGTCTAGCGGCCTCCCAGGGAAACATTCAGTACTTC,CASSLAASQGNIQYF
TRBV7-9,NA,NA,TRBJ1-1,TGTGCCAGCAGCTTAGAGCAGGGGAAGTACACTGAAGCTTTCTTT,CASSLEQGKYTEAFF
TRBV19,TRBD2,few,TRBJ2-2,TGTGCCAGTAGTGTTGGTAGCGGGAAGGCGAACACCGGGGAGCTGTTTTTT,CASSVGSGKANTGELFF
TRBV6-1,NA,few,TRBJ2-5,TGTGCCAGCAGTGAAGGCCGGAACCCACTGGAGACCCAGTACTTC,CASSEGRNPLETQYF
TRBV12-3/TRBV12-4,NA,NA,TRBJ1-1,TGTGCCAGCAGTTTAGAGTCCGGGGGCACTGAAGCTTTCTTT,CASSLESGGTEAFF
TRBV7-2,NA,few,TRBJ2-1,TGTGCCAGCAGCTTCGACAGGCATAACAATGAGCAGTTCTTC,CASSFDRHNNEQFF
TRBV29-1,TRBD1,few,TRBJ2-7,TGCAGCGTTGATTGGGGACAGGACAGCTACGAGCAGTACTTC,CSVDWGQDSYEQYF
TRBV6-6,TRBD1,NA,TRBJ1-1,TGTGCCAGCAGCGAACAGGGGGCGCTTTTTCTGAACACTGAAGCTTTCTTT,CASSEQGALFLNTEAFF
TRBV5-4,NA,NA,TRBJ1-2,TGTGCCAGCAGCTTGAACTTTAACTCCTATGGCTACACCTTC,CASSLNFNSYGYTF
TRBV9,TRBD2,NA,TRBJ2-1,TGTGCCAGCAGCGTAGAACCTTTCCTAGCGGGGGGACCTGTACGAAACAATGAGCAGTTCTTC,CASSVEPFLAGGPVRNNEQFF
TRBV7-2,NA,few,TRBJ1-1,TGTGCCAGCAGCTGGGGGGGTGAAGCTTTCTTT,CASSWGGEAFF
TRBV6-6,NA,NA,TRBJ1-5,TGTGCCAGCAGTGACAATCAGCCCCAGCATTTT,CASSDNQPQHF
TRBV6-1,TRBD2,NA,TRBJ2-5,TGTGCCAGCAGCCTCAGCGGGAGTTACGAGACCCAGTACTTC,CASSLSGSYETQYF
TRBV2,TRBD2,few,TRBJ2-2,TGTGCCAGCAGTGGGGGTCTAGCGGGATTCACCGGGGAGCTGTTTTTT,CASSGGLAGFTGELFF
TRBV29-1,NA,few,TRBJ2-5,TGCAGCGTGCCCCCTCCGGGGAAGAGGTACAGGGAGACCCAGTACTTC,CSVPPPGKRYRETQYF
TRBV7-4,NA,NA,TRBJ2-1,TGTGCCAGCAGCATGGCGGGACTCCCTCCCGACTGGTCGAGACTAAGCTCCTACAATGAGCAGTTCTTC,CASSMAGLPPDWSRLSSYNEQFF
TRBV12-3/TRBV12-4,NA,NA,TRBJ1-5,TGTGCCAGCAACCGCCGGGGAAGGGGGAATCAGCCCCAGCATTTT,CASNRRGRGNQPQHF
TRBV6-5,TRBD1,NA,TRBJ1-1,TGTGCCAGCAGAAGAGGGACAGGGGGCTTGGTTAACACTGAAGCTTTCTTT,CASRRGTGGLVNTEAFF